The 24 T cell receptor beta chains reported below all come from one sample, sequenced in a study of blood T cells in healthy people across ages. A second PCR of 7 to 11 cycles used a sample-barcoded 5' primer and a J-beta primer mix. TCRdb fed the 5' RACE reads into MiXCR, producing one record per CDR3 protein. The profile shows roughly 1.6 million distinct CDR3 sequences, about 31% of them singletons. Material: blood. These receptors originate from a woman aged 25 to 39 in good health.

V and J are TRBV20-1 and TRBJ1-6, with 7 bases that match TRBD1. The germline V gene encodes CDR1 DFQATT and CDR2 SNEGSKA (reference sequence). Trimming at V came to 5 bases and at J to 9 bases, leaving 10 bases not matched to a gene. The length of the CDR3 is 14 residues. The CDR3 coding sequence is TGCAGTGCTTCCACAGGGGACCTTGGTTCACCCCTCCACTTT. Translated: CSASTGDLGSPLHF.

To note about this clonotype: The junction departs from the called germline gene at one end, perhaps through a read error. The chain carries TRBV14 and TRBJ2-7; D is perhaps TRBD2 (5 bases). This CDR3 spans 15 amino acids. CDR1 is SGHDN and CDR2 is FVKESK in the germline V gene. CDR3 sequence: CASSQDLGPSYVQYF. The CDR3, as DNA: TGTGCCAGCAGCCAAGATCTGGGCCCTAGCTACGTGCAGTACTTC.

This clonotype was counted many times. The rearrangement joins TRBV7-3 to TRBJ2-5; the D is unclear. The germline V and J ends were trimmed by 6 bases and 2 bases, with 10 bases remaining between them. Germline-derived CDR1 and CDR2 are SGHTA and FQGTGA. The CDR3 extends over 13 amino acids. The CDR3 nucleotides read TGTGCCAGCAGTATCGGACGTCAAGAGACCCAGTACTTC. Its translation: CASSIGRQETQYF.

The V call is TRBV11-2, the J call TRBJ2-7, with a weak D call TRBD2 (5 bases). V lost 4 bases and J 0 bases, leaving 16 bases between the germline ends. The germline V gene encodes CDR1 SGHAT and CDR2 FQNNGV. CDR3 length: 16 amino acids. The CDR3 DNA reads TGTGCCAGCAGCTCACACCTTGGACTGACCTCCTACGAGCAGTACTTC. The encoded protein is CASSSHLGLTSYEQYF.

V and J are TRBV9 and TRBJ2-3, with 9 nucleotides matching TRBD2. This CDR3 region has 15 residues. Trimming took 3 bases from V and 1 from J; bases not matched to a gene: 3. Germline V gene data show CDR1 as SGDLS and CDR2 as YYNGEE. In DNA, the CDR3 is TGTGCCAGCAGCGCTTGGACTAGCGGCACAGATACGCAGTATTTT. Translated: CASSAWTSGTDTQYF. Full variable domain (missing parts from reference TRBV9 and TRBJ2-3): DSGVTQTPKHLITATGQRVTLRCSPRSGDLSVYWYQQSLDQGLQFLIQYYNGEERAKGNILERFSAQQFPDLHSELNLSSLELGDSALYFCASSAWTSGTDTQYFGPGTRLTVL.

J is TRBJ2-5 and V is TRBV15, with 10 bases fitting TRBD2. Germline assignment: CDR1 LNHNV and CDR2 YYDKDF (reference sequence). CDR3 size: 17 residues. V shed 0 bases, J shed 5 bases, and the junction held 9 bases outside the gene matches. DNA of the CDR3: TGTGCCACCAGCAGAGATAAAACTAGCGGGAAGGGGGAGACCCAGTACTTC. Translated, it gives CATSRDKTSGKGETQYF. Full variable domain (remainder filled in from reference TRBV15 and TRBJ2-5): DAMVIQNPRYQVTQFGKPVTLSCSQTLNHNVMYWYQQKSSQAPKLLFHYYDKDFNNEADTPDNFQSRRPNTSFCFLDIRSPGLGDTAMYLCATSRDKTSGKGETQYFGPGTRLLVL.

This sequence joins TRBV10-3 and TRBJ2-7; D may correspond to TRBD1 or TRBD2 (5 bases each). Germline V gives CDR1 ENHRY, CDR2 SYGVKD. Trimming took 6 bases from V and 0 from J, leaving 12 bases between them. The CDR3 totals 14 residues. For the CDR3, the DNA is TGTGCCATCAGACAGGACACTAGCTCCTACGAGCAGTACTTC. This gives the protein CAIRQDTSSYEQYF.

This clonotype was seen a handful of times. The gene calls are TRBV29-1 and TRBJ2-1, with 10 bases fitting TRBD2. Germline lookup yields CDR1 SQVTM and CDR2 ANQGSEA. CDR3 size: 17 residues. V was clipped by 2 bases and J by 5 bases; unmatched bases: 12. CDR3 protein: CSVESYLGLATDNEQFF. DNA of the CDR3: TGCAGCGTTGAAAGCTACCTGGGACTAGCGACAGACAATGAGCAGTTCTTC.

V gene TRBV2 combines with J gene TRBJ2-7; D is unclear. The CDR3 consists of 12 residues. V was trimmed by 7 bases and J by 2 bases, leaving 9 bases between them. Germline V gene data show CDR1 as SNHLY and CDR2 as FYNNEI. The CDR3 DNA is TGTGCCAGCATAAAGGAGCCCTACGAGCAGTACTTC. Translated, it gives CASIKEPYEQYF.

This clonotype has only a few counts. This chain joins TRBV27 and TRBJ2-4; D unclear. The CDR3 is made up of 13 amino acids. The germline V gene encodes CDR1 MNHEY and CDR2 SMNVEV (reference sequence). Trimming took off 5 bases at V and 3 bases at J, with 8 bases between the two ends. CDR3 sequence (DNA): TGTGCCAGCAGTCTAAACGGCAAAAACATTCAGTACTTC. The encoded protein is CASSLNGKNIQYF.

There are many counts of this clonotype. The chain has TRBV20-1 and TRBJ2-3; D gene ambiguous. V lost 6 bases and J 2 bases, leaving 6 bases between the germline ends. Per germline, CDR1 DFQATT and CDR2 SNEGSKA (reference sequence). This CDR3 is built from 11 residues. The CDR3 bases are TGCAGTGCCACCCCCACAGATACGCAGTATTTT. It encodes CSATPTDTQYF.

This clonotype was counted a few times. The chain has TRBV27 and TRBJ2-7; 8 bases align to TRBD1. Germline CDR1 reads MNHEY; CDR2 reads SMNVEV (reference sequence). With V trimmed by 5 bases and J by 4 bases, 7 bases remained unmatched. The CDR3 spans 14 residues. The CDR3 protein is CASSLDRELYEQYF. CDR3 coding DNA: TGTGCCAGCAGTCTGGACAGGGAATTGTACGAGCAGTACTTC.

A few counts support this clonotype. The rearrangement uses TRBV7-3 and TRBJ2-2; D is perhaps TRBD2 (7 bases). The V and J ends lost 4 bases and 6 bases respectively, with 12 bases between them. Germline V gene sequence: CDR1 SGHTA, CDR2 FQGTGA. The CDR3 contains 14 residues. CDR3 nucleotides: TGTGCCAGCAGCTCTTGGGGGGGCTCCGGGGAGCTGTTTTTT. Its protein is CASSSWGGSGELFF.

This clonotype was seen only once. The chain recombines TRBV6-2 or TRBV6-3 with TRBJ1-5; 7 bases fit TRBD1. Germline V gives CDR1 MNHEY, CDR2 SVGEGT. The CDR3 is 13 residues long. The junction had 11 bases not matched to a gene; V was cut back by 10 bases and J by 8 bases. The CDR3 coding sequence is TGTGCCACCCGGGACAGAGCTAATGAGCCCCAGCATTTT. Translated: CATRDRANEPQHF.

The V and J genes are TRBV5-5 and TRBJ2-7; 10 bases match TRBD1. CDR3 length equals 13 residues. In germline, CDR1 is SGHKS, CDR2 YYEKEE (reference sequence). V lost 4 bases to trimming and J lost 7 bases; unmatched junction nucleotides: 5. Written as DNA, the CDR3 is TGTGCCAGCAGCCGGGGACAGGGGTGGGAGCAGTACTTC. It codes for CASSRGQGWEQYF.

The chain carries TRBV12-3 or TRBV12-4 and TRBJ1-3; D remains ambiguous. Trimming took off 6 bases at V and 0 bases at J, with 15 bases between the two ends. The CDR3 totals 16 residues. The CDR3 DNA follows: TGTGCCAGCAGCCCCGCAGGACCTTACTCTGGAAACACCATATATTTT. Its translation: CASSPAGPYSGNTIYF.

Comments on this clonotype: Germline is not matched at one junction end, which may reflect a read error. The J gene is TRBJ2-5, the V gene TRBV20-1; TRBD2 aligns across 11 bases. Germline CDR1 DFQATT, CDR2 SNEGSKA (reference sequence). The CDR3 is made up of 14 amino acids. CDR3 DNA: TGCAGTGCCAGTAGCGGGGGGGGCCAAGGGACCCAGTACTTC. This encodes CSASSGGGQGTQYF.

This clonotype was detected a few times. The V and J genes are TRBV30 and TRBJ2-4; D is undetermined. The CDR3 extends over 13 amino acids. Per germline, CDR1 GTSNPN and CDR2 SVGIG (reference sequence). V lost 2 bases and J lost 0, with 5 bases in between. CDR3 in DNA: TGTGCCTGGAGTCAGCTAGCCAAAAACATTCAGTACTTC. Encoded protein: CAWSQLAKNIQYF.

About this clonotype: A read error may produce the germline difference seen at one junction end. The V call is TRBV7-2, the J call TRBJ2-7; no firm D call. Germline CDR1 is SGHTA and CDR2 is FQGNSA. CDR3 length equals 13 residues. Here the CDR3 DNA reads TGTGCCGGCAGCTTACTCGAGGCCTCCGAGCAGTACTTC. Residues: CAGSLLEASEQYF.

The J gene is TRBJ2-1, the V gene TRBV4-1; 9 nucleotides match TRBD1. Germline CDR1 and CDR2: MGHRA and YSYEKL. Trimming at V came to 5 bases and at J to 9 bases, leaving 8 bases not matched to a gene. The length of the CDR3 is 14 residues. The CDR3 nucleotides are TGCGCCAGCAGCGTTACCACAGGGGGCATTGAGCAGTTCTTC. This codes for CASSVTTGGIEQFF.

In nucleotides, the CDR3 is TGTGCCAGCGGGGGACAGGGCTCATTCCACGAGCAGTACTTC. This sequence encodes CASGGQGSFHEQYF. V and J are TRBV3-1 and TRBJ2-7, with TRBD1 matching over 9 bases. Germline lookup yields CDR1 LGHDT and CDR2 YNNKEL (reference sequence). The CDR3 runs 14 residues. J was trimmed by 5 bases and V by 8 bases; bases with no gene match: 10.

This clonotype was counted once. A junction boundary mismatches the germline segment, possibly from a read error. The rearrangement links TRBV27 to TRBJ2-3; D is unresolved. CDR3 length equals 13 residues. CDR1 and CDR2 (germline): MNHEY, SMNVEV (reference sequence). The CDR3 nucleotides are TGTGCCAGCAGTTTGGCCGCAAAAGCTACGCTGTATTTT. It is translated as CASSLAAKATLYF.

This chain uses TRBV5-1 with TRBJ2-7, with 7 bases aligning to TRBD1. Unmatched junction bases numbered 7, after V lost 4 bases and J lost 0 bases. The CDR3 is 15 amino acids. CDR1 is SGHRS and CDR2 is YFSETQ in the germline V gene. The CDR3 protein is CASSANTGASYEQYF. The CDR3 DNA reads TGCGCCAGCAGCGCTAACACAGGGGCCTCCTACGAGCAGTACTTC.

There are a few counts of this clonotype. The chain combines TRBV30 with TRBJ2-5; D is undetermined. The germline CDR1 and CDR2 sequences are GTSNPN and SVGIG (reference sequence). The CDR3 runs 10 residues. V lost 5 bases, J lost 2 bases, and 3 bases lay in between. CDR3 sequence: CAWGQETQYF. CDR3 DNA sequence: TGTGCCTGGGGACAAGAGACCCAGTACTTC.